This entry lists 3 T cell receptor beta chains sequenced from one sample in a study of blood T cell repertoires in COVID-19. The protocol was immunoSEQ multiplex PCR, while the TCRdb copy is restricted to in-frame clones and leaves out a portion. The sample carries some 100,000 clones, around 79% recorded once. The specimen sequenced was peripheral blood. Source of these receptors: a middle-aged man with acute or convalescent COVID-19.

CDR3 sequence (DNA): TGTGCCAGCAGTCGGAGGGGTCTAGACTACACCTTC. Translated: CASSRRGLDYTF. V usage is TRBV6-5 and J usage is TRBJ1-2; a weak D match, TRBD1 (5 bases). This CDR3 is built from 12 residues. V lost 5 bases to trimming and J lost 10 bases, with 14 bases between them. Germline assignment: CDR1 MNHEY and CDR2 SVGAGI.

J is TRBJ2-1 and V is TRBV7-3; D is unresolved. This CDR3 is built from 16 residues. The V end lost 5 bases, the J end lost 2 bases, and 16 bases lay between the germline ends. Germline V lookup: CDR1 SGHTA, CDR2 FQGTGA. CDR3 residues: CASSPPLDRAYNEQFF. The CDR3 nucleotides are TGTGCCAGCAGCCCACCTTTAGATCGAGCCTACAATGAGCAGTTCTTC.

V usage is TRBV3-1 (or the pseudogene TRBV3-2) and J usage is TRBJ1-1; no clear D. Per the germline V gene, CDR1 is LGHDT and CDR2 is YNNKEL (reference sequence). V dropped 2 bases and J dropped 1 base, with 5 bases sitting between them. This CDR3 is 13 amino acids long. CDR3 protein: CASSQSPNTEAFF. CDR3 sequence (DNA): TGTGCCAGCAGCCAATCTCCGAACACTGAAGCTTTCTTT.